Following are 18 T cell receptor beta chains from one sample sequenced in a study of blood T cell repertoires in COVID-19. Libraries were prepared by immunoSEQ multiplex PCR; TCRdb keeps only in-frame clonotypes and omits some of them. Of about 130,000 clones in the sample, around 83% were seen once. Sequenced: PBMCs or T cells enriched from blood (not recorded which). These receptor sequences come from a man between 45 and 60 years old who had recovered from COVID-19.

The chain links TRBV23-1 to TRBJ1-6; D remains unclear. TRBV23-1 falls under the ORF class, with uncertain function. Trimming shortened V by 0 bases and J by 7 bases, and 19 bases separated the two germline ends. This CDR3 has 18 amino acids. The CDR3 sequence: CASSQSVALAPINSPLHF. Here the CDR3 DNA reads TGCGCCAGCAGTCAATCGGTGGCCCTAGCTCCTATCAATTCACCCCTCCACTTT.

The chain recombines TRBV27 with TRBJ1-1; no definite D call. The CDR3 is made up of 14 amino acids. The ends were cut back, 3 bases at V and 3 bases at J, with 11 bases in the middle. The germline V gene has CDR1 MNHEY and CDR2 SMNVEV (reference sequence). The CDR3, as DNA: TGTGCCAGCAGTTTGGGGAGAGGCCACACTGAAGCTTTCTTT. Protein sequence: CASSLGRGHTEAFF.

The CDR3 bases are TGTGCCAGTAGTCCCCGAGACAGGCCGTCTGAAGCTTTCTTT. It translates to CASSPRDRPSEAFF. The chain couples TRBV19 to TRBJ1-1; perhaps TRBD1 as D (6 bases). With 5 bases removed from V and 6 bases from J, the gap between germline ends came to 16 bases. Germline lookup yields CDR1 LNHDA and CDR2 SQIVND (reference sequence). The CDR3 consists of 14 residues.

The chain links TRBV10-2 to TRBJ1-1, with 9 nucleotides matching TRBD1. Germline V gene lookup returns CDR1 WSHSY and CDR2 SAAADI. Trimming took 3 bases from V and 4 from J; bases not matched to a gene: 12. This CDR3 region has 17 residues. The CDR3 coding sequence is TGCGCCAGCAGTGATCCCGCGGGACAGGGCGTCGGCACTGAAGCTTTCTTT. Its translation is CASSDPAGQGVGTEAFF.

Worth noting for this clone: This sample also contains other DNA sequences that code for the same CDR3. This chain joins TRBV19 and TRBJ1-5, with 10 bases aligning to TRBD1. After removal of 5 bases from V and 2 bases from J, the junction contained 0 bases not matched to a gene. Germline assignment: CDR1 LNHDA and CDR2 SQIVND (reference sequence). CDR3 length: 14 residues. CDR3 DNA: TGTGCCAGTAGTGGACAGGGGGGCAATCAGCCCCAGCATTTT. This gives the protein CASSGQGGNQPQHF.

This clone was seen only a few times. The J gene is TRBJ2-1, the V gene TRBV27; TRBD1 is a possible D gene (7 bases). Trimming shortened V by 0 bases and J by 7 bases, and 10 bases separated the two germline ends. Germline values: CDR1 MNHEY, CDR2 SMNVEV (reference sequence). CDR3 length: 14 amino acids. The CDR3 spells CASSLSTGRNEQFF. The DNA of the CDR3 is TGTGCCAGCAGTTTATCGACAGGGAGGAATGAGCAGTTCTTC.

This chain connects TRBV5-1 to TRBJ2-6, with D hard to call. The V end lost 6 bases, the J end lost 0 bases, and 19 bases lay between the germline ends. There are 18 residues in the CDR3. Germline assignment: CDR1 SGHRS and CDR2 YFSETQ. The CDR3 DNA reads TGCGCCAGCAACCCCGACACAGTTTCTCTCTCTGGGGCCAACGTCCTGACTTTC. It encodes CASNPDTVSLSGANVLTF.

This clone was counted a single time. The V gene is TRBV18, the J gene TRBJ2-7, with 11 bases fitting TRBD2. Germline-derived CDR1 and CDR2 are KGHSH and LQKENI. J was trimmed by 4 bases and V by 2 bases; bases with no gene match: 7. This CDR3 is 16 amino acids long. This chain's CDR3 is CASSPTQLAGVYEQYF. The DNA of the CDR3 is TGTGCCAGCTCACCAACCCAACTAGCGGGGGTATACGAGCAGTACTTC.

The J gene is TRBJ1-1, the V gene TRBV28; no reliable D call. The ends were cut back, 11 bases at V and 1 base at J, with 8 bases in the middle. CDR3 length equals 11 residues. CDR1 is MDHEN and CDR2 is SYDVKM in the germline V gene. The CDR3 is CAVGGNTEAFF. The CDR3 DNA follows: TGTGCCGTGGGAGGGAACACTGAAGCTTTCTTT.

CDR3 in amino acids: CASRWESGELFF. For the CDR3, the DNA is TGTGCCAGCAGATGGGAGTCGGGGGAGCTGTTTTTT. The V and J genes are TRBV6-5 and TRBJ2-2; the D gene is possibly TRBD2 (5 bases). Trimming pared 6 bases from V and 8 bases from J, leaving 10 bases between. CDR3 length equals 12 residues. Germline V lookup: CDR1 MNHEY, CDR2 SVGAGI.

The chain combines TRBV6-2 or TRBV6-3 with TRBJ1-4; D not resolved. The CDR3 is made up of 17 amino acids. Trimming took 5 bases from V and 8 from J, leaving 24 bases between them. Germline V CDR1 and CDR2: MNHEY, SVGEGT. The CDR3 DNA reads TGTGCCAGCAGTCGCTTCTTTGGGTCAGCGATGACCGAAAAACTGTTTTTT. This codes for CASSRFFGSAMTEKLFF.

This clone was seen a single time. The chain joins TRBV28 to TRBJ2-7; TRBD1 matches at 10 bases. The germline CDR1 and CDR2 sequences are MDHEN and SYDVKM. This CDR3 has 15 amino acids. The ends lost 7 bases at V and 2 bases at J; junction bases unmatched: 8. CDR3 nucleotide sequence: TGTGCCAGCAAGGTCGGGACAGGGGAGACCTACGAGCAGTACTTC. Protein: CASKVGTGETYEQYF.

This clone was seen a few times. The chain has TRBV18 and TRBJ2-7; TRBD1 matches at 12 bases. The CDR3 runs to 17 residues. V shed 3 bases, J shed 7 bases, and the junction held 13 bases outside the gene matches. Germline V gene lookup returns CDR1 KGHSH and CDR2 LQKENI. The chain's CDR3 is CASSPSRRDRGRREQYF. In nucleotides, the CDR3 is TGTGCCAGCTCACCTTCACGCCGGGACAGGGGGCGCCGAGAGCAGTACTTC.

The J gene is TRBJ1-2, the V gene TRBV6-5, with D possibly being TRBD1 (6 bases). V gave up 7 bases and J gave up 3 bases, with 12 bases separating them. The CDR3 loop spans 13 amino acids. Germline loops: CDR1 MNHEY, CDR2 SVGAGI. Here the CDR3 reads CASTTGKDYGYTF. The CDR3 DNA follows: TGTGCCAGCACCACAGGGAAAGACTATGGCTACACCTTC.

The V call is TRBV30, the J call TRBJ1-6; tentatively, D is TRBD1 (5 bases). Trimming pared 3 bases from V and 7 bases from J, leaving 7 bases between. Germline loops: CDR1 GTSNPN, CDR2 SVGIG (reference sequence). This CDR3 has 12 amino acids. CDR3 residues: CAWRTVNSPLHF. In DNA, the CDR3 is TGTGCCTGGAGGACAGTAAATTCACCCCTCCACTTT.

The chain is built from TRBV5-3 and TRBJ1-1; 8 bases are shared with TRBD1. TRBV5-3 is recorded as an ORF, its role being uncertain. The CDR3 totals 17 residues. With 4 bases clipped from V and 0 bases from J, the junction kept 11 bases outside the gene matches. CDR3 bases: TGTGCCAGAAGCAGACCGGGACAGGCCTTTCTGAACACTGAAGCTTTCTTT. Its translation is CARSRPGQAFLNTEAFF.

The chain employs TRBV7-9 and TRBJ1-1; 8 bases fit TRBD1. Trimming at V came to 5 bases and at J to 5 bases, leaving 7 bases not matched to a gene. The germline CDR1 and CDR2 sequences are SEHNR and FQNEAQ (reference sequence). The CDR3 is 14 residues long. The CDR3 coding sequence is TGTGCCAGCAGCCCGACAGGGGTGGGAACTGAAGCTTTCTTT. Amino acid sequence: CASSPTGVGTEAFF.

This chain joins TRBV6-4 and TRBJ2-3, with a weak D call TRBD2 (6 bases). The CDR3 loop spans 15 amino acids. CDR1 MRHNA and CDR2 SNTAGT come from the germline V gene. Trimming took off 6 bases at V and 1 base at J, with 14 bases between the two ends. As DNA, the CDR3 is TGTGCCAGCAGGTCCGGGACTGGTTGCACAGATACGCAGTATTTT. It codes for CASRSGTGCTDTQYF.